The rows below give T cell receptor beta chains drawn from one sample of a study of T cell changes during pregnancy in multiple sclerosis. The table came from immunoSEQ multiplex PCR; TCRdb's copy has only in-frame clones and leaves some out. The sample includes tens of thousands of clones, about 93% of them seen just once. The source material was peripheral blood, sampled in the third trimester of pregnancy. The receptors were sampled from a female donor in good health, enrolled as a control in a pregnancy study. Each CDR3 is given with its conserved first and last residue. The D gene is left open where the match is weak. For some rows the clone size is stated as once, few or many, or as a class when expanded; others skip it.

d_call j_call cdr3_length clone_size v_call cdr3_nt cdr3_aa
NA TRBJ1-1 15 NA TRBV6-6 TGTGCCAGCAGTACCCTACTTAACCGGTATACTGAAGCTTTCTTT CASSTLLNRYTEAFF
NA TRBJ2-2 12 NA TRBV5-4 TGTGCCAGCAGCCCGACAGGCGGGGAGCTGTTTTTT CASSPTGGELFF
NA TRBJ2-2 14 NA TRBV2 TGTGCCAGCAGTGCTGAGGGGAACACCGGGGAGCTGTTTTTT CASSAEGNTGELFF
NA TRBJ2-7 15 NA TRBV5-1 TGCGCCAGCAGCATTGCTAACTCACCACCCTACGAGCAGTACTTC CASSIANSPPYEQYF
TRBD2 TRBJ2-7 16 NA TRBV27 TGTGCCAGCAGTCCTTCTAGCGGGGAATATCCCTACGAGCAGTACTTC CASSPSSGEYPYEQYF
TRBD2 TRBJ2-1 18 NA TRBV11-3 TGTGCCAGCAGCCATGGGCTAGCGGGAGGGCCACGGTACAGTGAGCAGTTCTTC CASSHGLAGGPRYSEQFF
TRBD2 TRBJ2-3 16 once TRBV11-2 TGTGCCAGCAGCTTAGGGGGGGGGAAGGGGACAGATACGCAGTATTTT CASSLGGGKGTDTQYF
NA TRBJ2-3 14 NA TRBV7-6 TGTGCCAGCAGCTTAGCGGGGACTACAGATACGCAGTATTTT CASSLAGTTDTQYF
NA TRBJ2-7 14 NA TRBV9 TGTGCCAGCAGCGTAGGGGGGGATGCTTACCAACTAAAATTC CASSVGGDAYQLKF
TRBD1 TRBJ2-5 14 once TRBV7-9 TGTGCCAGCAGCACCCGACAGGGCCAAGAGACCCAGTACTTC CASSTRQGQETQYF
NA TRBJ2-5 13 NA TRBV2 TGTGCCTCTACCGGGGGGCTCCAAGAGACCCAGTACTTC CASTGGLQETQYF
NA TRBJ2-1 14 NA TRBV2 NA CASSVGGGTRSPVF
TRBD2 TRBJ2-1 15 many TRBV6-1 TGTGCCAGCAGTTTAACTAGCGGGGGGGGCGATGAGCAGTTCTTC CASSLTSGGGDEQFF
TRBD1 TRBJ1-2 14 NA TRBV27 TGTGCCAGCAAGGGACAGGGGGCGCGTGATGGCTACACCTTC CASKGQGARDGYTF
NA TRBJ1-1 14 once TRBV5-1 TGCGCCAGCAGCTTGGCGGGGGGGTACACTGAAGCTTTCTTT CASSLAGGYTEAFF
TRBD2 TRBJ2-3 17 NA TRBV7-9 TGTGCCAGCAGCTTCCGGGAGGGCCATATCGGCACAGATACGCAGTATTTT CASSFREGHIGTDTQYF
NA TRBJ2-1 13 NA TRBV12-5 TGTGCTAGTGGCCACTCAGGAGGCAATGAGCAGTTCTTC CASGHSGGNEQFF
NA TRBJ2-7 14 NA TRBV28 TGTGCCAGCAGTTCAGGGCAGGGGCCCTACGAGCAGTACTTC CASSSGQGPYEQYF
NA TRBJ2-7 13 NA TRBV27 TGTGCCAGCAGTCCAGGAGGCTCCTACGAGCAGTACTTC CASSPGGSYEQYF
NA TRBJ1-1 16 once TRBV5-1 TGCGCCAGCAGCCCGGGATCAAAGGCAGGGAACACTGAAGCTTTCTTT CASSPGSKAGNTEAFF
NA TRBJ2-3 13 NA TRBV4-1 TGCGCCAGCAGCCTGGGGGAGGCAGATACGCAGTATTTT CASSLGEADTQYF
NA TRBJ2-1 12 once TRBV7-2 TGTGCCAGCAGCCCCTCCTCGACTATGCAGTTCTTC CASSPSSTMQFF
NA TRBJ1-1 13 NA TRBV4-1 TGCGCCAGCAGCCAAGGGGGCCCCACTGAAGCTTTCTTT CASSQGGPTEAFF
NA TRBJ2-1 15 once TRBV5-5 TGTGCCAGCAGCTGGAGACAGGACTCCTACAATGAGCAGTTCTTC CASSWRQDSYNEQFF
NA TRBJ2-6 19 NA TRBV27 TGTGCCAGCAGTTTCGACCCTTGGACAGTAGCCTCTGGGGCCAACGTCCTGACTTTC CASSFDPWTVASGANVLTF
NA TRBJ1-5 14 NA TRBV5-3 TGTGCCAGAAGCTTGCGCGCGGGCAATCAGCCCCAGCATTTT CARSLRAGNQPQHF
TRBD2 TRBJ2-3 17 once TRBV5-1 TGCGCCAGCAGCTCAGACCCTACCGGGACTAGCCTCGGTACGCAGTATTTT CASSSDPTGTSLGTQYF
TRBD2 TRBJ2-7 14 NA TRBV28 TGTGCCACCTGTAGCGGGGGGAGCCCCATCGAGCAGTACTTC CATCSGGSPIEQYF
TRBD2 TRBJ2-5 14 NA TRBV2 TGTGCCAGCATTGAGATAGCGGGAGAAGAGACCCAGTACTTC CASIEIAGEETQYF
TRBD2 TRBJ2-1 15 NA TRBV27 TGTGCCAGCAGTTATGGCGGGAGGGCCTTGAATGAGCAGTTCTTC CASSYGGRALNEQFF
NA TRBJ1-1 13 once TRBV7-6 TGTGCCAGCAGCTTAATGACAAATACTGAAGCTTTCTTT CASSLMTNTEAFF
NA TRBJ1-1 14 few TRBV6-5 TGTGCCAGCAGTTACGGGGGGGGAAATACTGAAGCTTTCTTT CASSYGGGNTEAFF
NA TRBJ2-7 14 NA TRBV10-3 TGTGCCATCAGTGTAGGACTAGGGGGCTACGAGCAGTACTTC CAISVGLGGYEQYF
TRBD2 TRBJ2-3 16 NA TRBV7-2 TGTGCCAGCAGCTTAGCGCCAGCGGGAGACTCCGATACGCAGTATTTT CASSLAPAGDSDTQYF
NA TRBJ1-5 14 NA TRBV6-5 TGTGCCAGCAGTTCCCGGGAGGGGAATCAGCCCCAGCATTTT CASSSREGNQPQHF